These 16 T cell receptor beta chains were sequenced from one sample in a study of Ad26.COV2.S vaccination and SARS-CoV-2 variants. Profiling relied on immunoSEQ multiplex PCR, and the TCRdb table lists in-frame clones only, not all of them. The table includes fewer than 500,000 clones, around 90% detected once. Sample treatment: some 20 received Ad26.COV2.S at low or high dose, single or two shots; about 5 received placebo; per-sample allocation not given. Sampling was performed 63 days after the first vaccine or placebo injection. The input for sequencing was peripheral blood, taken in a trial of Ad26.COV2.S vaccine versus placebo. The receptor set was obtained from a person aged 18-60 years who received the Ad26.COV2.S COVID-19 vaccine or a placebo.

This clone was recorded only once. The genes are TRBV5-4 and TRBJ2-2; TRBD2 agrees at 7 bases. J lost 5 bases, V lost 4 bases, and 8 bases had no gene match. CDR1 SGHNT and CDR2 YYREEE come from the germline V gene (reference sequence). CDR3 size: 15 residues. Here the CDR3 DNA reads TGTGCCAGCAGCCGGGGGAGGGACGGTACCGGGGAGCTGTTTTTT. Translating gives CASSRGRDGTGELFF. The whole variable domain, remainder taken from reference TRBV5-4 and TRBJ2-2, is ETGVTQSPTHLIKTRGQQVTLRCSSQSGHNTVSWYQQALGQGPQFIFQYYREEENGRGNFPPRFSGLQFPNYSSELNVNALELDDSALYLCASSRGRDGTGELFFGEGSRLTVL.

The J gene is TRBJ2-5, the V gene TRBV4-3; 7 bases align to TRBD2. Germline CDR1 LGHNA, CDR2 YSLEER. CDR3 size: 14 residues. Trimming cost V 3 bases and J 5 bases; bases outside gene matches: 6. DNA for the CDR3: TGCGCCAGCAGCCAGATGCGGGACTATGAGACCCAGTACTTC. It yields the protein CASSQMRDYETQYF.

The V call is TRBV10-3, the J call TRBJ1-1, with a weak D call TRBD1 (5 bases). The CDR3 runs 15 residues. With 0 bases removed from V and 4 bases from J, the gap between germline ends came to 12 bases. The germline CDR1 and CDR2 sequences are ENHRY and SYGVKD. CDR3 region: CAISESTGELTEAFF. The DNA of the CDR3 is TGTGCCATCAGTGAGTCTACGGGGGAGCTCACTGAAGCTTTCTTT.

The gene calls are TRBV5-1 and TRBJ1-2, with 9 bases aligning to TRBD1. The CDR3 loop spans 15 amino acids. Germline CDR1 is SGHRS and CDR2 is YFSETQ. With 3 bases clipped from V and 4 bases from J, the junction kept 7 bases outside the gene matches. The CDR3 reads CASSWDREGIYGYTF. DNA for the CDR3: TGCGCCAGCAGCTGGGACAGGGAGGGGATCTATGGCTACACCTTC. The full variable domain, in which reference TRBV5-1 and TRBJ1-2 provide the parts outside the CDR3, is KAGVTQTPRYLIKTRGQQVTLSCSPISGHRSVSWYQQTPGQGLQFLFEYFSETQRNKGNFPGRFSGRQFSNSRSEMNVSTLELGDSALYLCASSWDREGIYGYTFGSGTRLTVV.

The rearrangement joins TRBV6-2 or TRBV6-3 to TRBJ1-2, with D possibly TRBD1 on 5 matching bases. The germline V gene has CDR1 MNHEY and CDR2 SVGEGT. The CDR3 has 14 residues. Trimming cost V 4 bases and J 3 bases, with 12 bases left between them. The CDR3 spells CASSSVGGDYGYTF. In DNA, the CDR3 is TGTGCCAGCAGTTCCGTTGGAGGGGACTATGGCTACACCTTC.

This chain connects TRBV6-5 to TRBJ2-7, with TRBD1 matching over 10 bases. With V trimmed by 6 bases and J by 6 bases, 11 bases remained unmatched. This CDR3 comprises 15 residues. Germline V gene sequence: CDR1 MNHEY, CDR2 SVGAGI. The DNA for the CDR3 is TGTGCCAGCAGACCCTTCACGACAGGGGGCGGCGAGCAGTACTTC. Translated: CASRPFTTGGGEQYF.

Of note for this clone: At one end the junction does not follow the germline gene, possibly because of a read error. The sample holds other DNA sequences that translate to the same CDR3. The V gene is TRBV5-6, the J gene TRBJ2-1; 15 bases are a match to TRBD2. Germline CDR1 reads SGHDT; CDR2 reads YYEEEE. The CDR3 sequence is 15 residues long. DNA for the CDR3: TGTGCTAGCAGCTTGGGACTAGCGGGAGGCTATGAGCAGTTCTTC. It translates to CASSLGLAGGYEQFF. Filled out from reference TRBV5-6 and TRBJ2-1, the complete variable domain reads DAGVTQSPTHLIKTRGQQVTLRCSPKSGHDTVSWYQQALGQGPQFIFQYYEEEERQRGNFPDRFSGHQFPNYSSELNVNALLLGDSALYLCASSLGLAGGYEQFFGPGTRLTVL.

This clone was detected only once. J is TRBJ2-5 and V is TRBV28; 15 nucleotides align to TRBD2. V dropped 5 bases and J dropped 0; count of bases not matched to a gene: 4. Germline CDR1 is MDHEN and CDR2 is SYDVKM. The CDR3 totals 17 residues. Here the CDR3 DNA reads TGTGCCAGCAGTGGGACTAGCGGGAGGACCAACCAAGAGACCCAGTACTTC. Translated: CASSGTSGRTNQETQYF.

The chain joins TRBV14 to TRBJ2-1, with D possibly called TRBD1 or TRBD2 (7 bases each). In germline, CDR1 is SGHDN, CDR2 FVKESK. V was clipped by 0 bases and J by 2 bases, with 14 bases between them. The CDR3 has 17 amino acids. CDR3 amino acids: CASSQEGGGRTYNEQFF. CDR3 DNA: TGTGCCAGCAGCCAAGAAGGGGGCGGGAGAACCTACAATGAGCAGTTCTTC.

This chain links TRBV7-2 with TRBJ1-5; possibly TRBD1 for D (5 bases). Per the germline V gene, CDR1 is SGHTA and CDR2 is FQGNSA. The CDR3 is 14 amino acids. The ends were cut back, 6 bases at V and 5 bases at J, with 14 bases in the middle. The CDR3 reads CASSSGTVYQPQHF. For the CDR3, the DNA is TGTGCCAGCAGTTCGGGGACGGTTTATCAGCCCCAGCATTTT.

The chain employs TRBV4-3 and TRBJ2-5, with 10 bases aligning to TRBD2. The germline V gene has CDR1 LGHNA and CDR2 YSLEER. V gave up 0 bases and J gave up 3 bases; unmatched junction bases: 1. The CDR3 sequence is 15 residues long. The CDR3 region is CASSQDLAGEETQYF. The CDR3, as DNA: TGCGCCAGCAGCCAAGATCTAGCGGGAGAAGAGACCCAGTACTTC.

The V gene is TRBV6-5, the J gene TRBJ2-7; TRBD1 matches 8 bases. Germline lookup yields CDR1 MNHEY and CDR2 SVGAGI. Trimming took 5 bases from V and 5 from J; bases not matched to a gene: 8. This CDR3 spans 14 amino acids. The CDR3 here is CASSPGTGEHEQYF. CDR3 DNA: TGTGCCAGCAGTCCCGGGACAGGTGAGCACGAGCAGTACTTC.

The rearrangement links TRBV7-7 to TRBJ2-3, with 10 bases lining up with TRBD2. This CDR3 region has 15 residues. Trimming cost V 5 bases and J 2 bases; bases outside gene matches: 4. From germline, CDR1 is SSHAT and CDR2 FNYEAQ (reference sequence). CDR3 nucleotides: TGTGCCAGCAGCAAAGGACTAGCGGTCACAGATACGCAGTATTTT. It is translated as CASSKGLAVTDTQYF.

The chain has TRBV3-1 (or the pseudogene TRBV3-2) and TRBJ2-3; D unclear. V lost 3 bases and J lost 4, with 8 bases in between. The CDR3 loop spans 13 amino acids. Germline V gene lookup returns CDR1 LGHDT and CDR2 YNNKEL (reference sequence). The CDR3 loop is CASSHLQADTQYF. Written as DNA, the CDR3 is TGTGCCAGCAGCCATCTGCAAGCAGATACGCAGTATTTT.

This clone was seen only once. This chain joins TRBV18 and TRBJ2-1; D uncertain. The V gene's germline CDR1 is KGHSH and CDR2 LQKENI. V gave up 6 bases and J gave up 9 bases, with 12 bases separating them. There are 12 residues in the CDR3. The CDR3 nucleotides read TGTGCCAGCTCGCGTGACACGGTTGAGCAGTTCTTC. Translation gives CASSRDTVEQFF.

V and J are TRBV24-1 and TRBJ1-2, with D possibly being TRBD1 (5 bases). V shed 5 bases and J shed 4 bases, with 13 bases lying between them. This CDR3 comprises 14 residues. CDR1 and CDR2 from the germline V gene are KGHDR and SFDVKD. CDR3 bases: TGTGCCACCAGTGGGACACTACCTTTCTATGGCTACACCTTC. It codes for CATSGTLPFYGYTF.